Reported below is one T cell receptor beta chain. Its antigen is not identified. Sequence at one end of the junction differs from germline and may be a read error. Germline lookup yields CDR1 PRHDT and CDR2 FYEKMQ (reference sequence). The CDR3 extends over 15 amino acids. The entry originates in a study of CD8+ T cells in alopecia areata. General study findings and limits: Normal skin's resident alphabeta T cells are also sequenced in scalp samples.

cDNA prepared by RNA extraction and subsequent reverse transcription served as the template for sequencing. This table comes from immunoSEQ multiplex PCR, and its TCRdb copy is limited to in-frame clones, with some not included. The sample records 90,000 to 120,000 clones, 55% to 75% being singletons. The receptor's source is a human donor in good health. The sequenced sample consisted of CD8+ T cells sorted from blood. The chain recombines TRBV13 with TRBJ2-7; tentatively, D is TRBD1 (7 bases). The CDR3 here is CASSVGGTEFNEQYF. CDR3 DNA: TGTGCCAGCAGCGTAGGAGGGACAGAGTTCAACGAGCAGTACTTC.